Reported below is one TCR beta chain. This CDR3 is built from 16 residues. This record comes from a study of T cell responses to AZD1222 COVID-19 vaccine. Method: immunoSEQ multiplex PCR; TCRdb's copy keeps in-frame clones and lacks some. In the table there are more than 95,000 clones, approximately 88% of which are singletons. The source of this sequence is an adult in good health. This specimen was peripheral blood, taken on day 0 of AZD1222 vaccination. This chain connects TRBV21-1 to TRBJ1-5. TRBV21-1 is given as a pseudogene. The CDR3 DNA reads as TGTGCCAGCAGCGATGAAGAGAATCGGGGCAATCAGCCCCAGCATTTT. Translating it yields CASSDEENRGNQPQHF.